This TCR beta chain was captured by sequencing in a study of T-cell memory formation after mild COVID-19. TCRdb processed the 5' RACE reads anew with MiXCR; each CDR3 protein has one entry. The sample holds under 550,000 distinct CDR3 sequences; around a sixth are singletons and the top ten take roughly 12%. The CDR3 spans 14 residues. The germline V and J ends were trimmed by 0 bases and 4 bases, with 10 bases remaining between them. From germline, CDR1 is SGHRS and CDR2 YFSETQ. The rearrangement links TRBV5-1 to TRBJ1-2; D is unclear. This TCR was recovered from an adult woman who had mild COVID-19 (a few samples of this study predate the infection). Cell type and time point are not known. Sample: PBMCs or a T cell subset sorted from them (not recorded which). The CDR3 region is CASSLEPGPYGYTF. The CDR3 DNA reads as TGCGCCAGCAGCTTGGAACCAGGACCCTATGGCTACACCTTC. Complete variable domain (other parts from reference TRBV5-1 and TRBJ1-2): KAGVTQTPRYLIKTRGQQVTLSCSPISGHRSVSWYQQTPGQGLQFLFEYFSETQRNKGNFPGRFSGRQFSNSRSEMNVSTLELGDSALYLCASSLEPGPYGYTFGSGTRLTVV.